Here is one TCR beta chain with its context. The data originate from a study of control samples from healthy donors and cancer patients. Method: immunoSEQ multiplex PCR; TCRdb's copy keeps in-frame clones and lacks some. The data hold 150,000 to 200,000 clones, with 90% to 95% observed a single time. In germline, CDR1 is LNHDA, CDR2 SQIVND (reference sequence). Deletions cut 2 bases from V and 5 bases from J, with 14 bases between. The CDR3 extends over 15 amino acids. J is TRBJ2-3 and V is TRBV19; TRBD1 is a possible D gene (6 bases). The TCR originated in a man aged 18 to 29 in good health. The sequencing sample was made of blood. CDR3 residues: CASSIRPRGIDTQYF. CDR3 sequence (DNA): TGTGCCAGTAGTATAAGACCCAGGGGTATAGATACGCAGTATTTT.